The clone carrying this T cell receptor beta chain turned up a few times. This sample was included in a study of blood T cell repertoires in COVID-19. Study-level information: Spain, Italy and the United States supplied samples that represented acute and convalescent COVID-19. In each case, the material was cDNA or gDNA derived from T cells, B-cell-depleted T cells, or PBMCs.

CDR3 length equals 15 residues. V was pared by 5 bases and J by 6 bases, with 16 bases between. Germline CDR1 is LNHDA and CDR2 is SQIVND (reference sequence). In the original processing: Estimation of nucleated cell counts relied on the amplification of reference gene primers. TCRdb keeps only in-frame clones here, not all; method: immunoSEQ multiplex PCR. D and trimming were read from the DNA, whereas the V and J calls and clone size are those reported in that table. Of around 400,000 clones listed, around 92% are singletons. Material: peripheral blood. The chain links TRBV19 to TRBJ1-4, with a possible D match to TRBD1 (5 bases). The receptor's source is a man in his forties with acute or convalescent COVID-19. This CDR3 reads CASSHRGGGDEKLFF. In DNA, the CDR3 is TGTGCCAGTAGTCACCGCGGGGGAGGGGATGAAAAACTGTTTTTT.